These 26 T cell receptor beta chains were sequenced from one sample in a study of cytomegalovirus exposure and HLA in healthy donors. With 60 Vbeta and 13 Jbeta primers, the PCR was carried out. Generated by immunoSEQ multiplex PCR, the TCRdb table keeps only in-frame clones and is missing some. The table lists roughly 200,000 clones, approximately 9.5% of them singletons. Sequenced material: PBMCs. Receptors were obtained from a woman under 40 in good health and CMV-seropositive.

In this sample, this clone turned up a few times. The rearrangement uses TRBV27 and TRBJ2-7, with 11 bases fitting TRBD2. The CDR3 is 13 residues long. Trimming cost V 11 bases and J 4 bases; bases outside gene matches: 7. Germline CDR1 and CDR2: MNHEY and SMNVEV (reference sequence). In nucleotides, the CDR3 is TGTGCCTCGCGACTAGCGGGATCGTACGAGCAGTACTTC. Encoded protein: CASRLAGSYEQYF.

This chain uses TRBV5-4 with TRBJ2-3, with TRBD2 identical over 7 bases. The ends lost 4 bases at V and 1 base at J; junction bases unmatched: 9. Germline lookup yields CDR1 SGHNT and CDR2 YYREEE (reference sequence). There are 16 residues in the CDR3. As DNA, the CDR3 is TGTGCCAGCAGCCGGGACCGCCTAGCGGGCACAGATACGCAGTATTTT. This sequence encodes CASSRDRLAGTDTQYF. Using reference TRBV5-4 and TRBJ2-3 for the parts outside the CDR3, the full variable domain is ETGVTQSPTHLIKTRGQQVTLRCSSQSGHNTVSWYQQALGQGPQFIFQYYREEENGRGNFPPRFSGLQFPNYSSELNVNALELDDSALYLCASSRDRLAGTDTQYFGPGTRLTVL.

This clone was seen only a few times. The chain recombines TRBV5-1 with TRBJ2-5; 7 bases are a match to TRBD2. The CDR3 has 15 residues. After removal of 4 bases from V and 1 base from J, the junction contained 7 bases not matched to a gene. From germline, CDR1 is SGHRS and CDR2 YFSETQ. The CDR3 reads CASSGRASGQETQYF. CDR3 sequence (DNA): TGCGCCAGCAGCGGGCGGGCTAGCGGCCAAGAGACCCAGTACTTC.

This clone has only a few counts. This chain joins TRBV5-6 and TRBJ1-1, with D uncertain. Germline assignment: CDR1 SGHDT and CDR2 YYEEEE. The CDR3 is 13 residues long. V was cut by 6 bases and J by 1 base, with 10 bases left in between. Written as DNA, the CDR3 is TGTGCCAGCACCTCGTGGCAGAACACTGAAGCTTTCTTT. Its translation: CASTSWQNTEAFF.

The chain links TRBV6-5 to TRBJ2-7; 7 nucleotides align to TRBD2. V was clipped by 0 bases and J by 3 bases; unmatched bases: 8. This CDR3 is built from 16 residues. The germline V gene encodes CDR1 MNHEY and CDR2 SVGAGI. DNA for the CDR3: TGTGCCAGCAGTTACTCGGGCGGGAGCCCCCGCTACGAGCAGTACTTC. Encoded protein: CASSYSGGSPRYEQYF.

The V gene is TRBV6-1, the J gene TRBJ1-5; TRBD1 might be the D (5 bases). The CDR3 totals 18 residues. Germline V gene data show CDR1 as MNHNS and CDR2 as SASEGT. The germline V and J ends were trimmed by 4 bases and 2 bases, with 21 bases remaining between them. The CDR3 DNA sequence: TGTGCCAGCAGTGGTCGGGGGTTAAACCGTGTTGGCAATCAGCCCCAGCATTTT. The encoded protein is CASSGRGLNRVGNQPQHF.

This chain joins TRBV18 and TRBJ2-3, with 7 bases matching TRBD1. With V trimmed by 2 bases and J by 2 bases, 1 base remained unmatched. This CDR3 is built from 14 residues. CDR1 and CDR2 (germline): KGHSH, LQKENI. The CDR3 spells CASSPGTATDTQYF. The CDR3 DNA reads TGTGCCAGCTCACCAGGGACAGCCACAGATACGCAGTATTTT.

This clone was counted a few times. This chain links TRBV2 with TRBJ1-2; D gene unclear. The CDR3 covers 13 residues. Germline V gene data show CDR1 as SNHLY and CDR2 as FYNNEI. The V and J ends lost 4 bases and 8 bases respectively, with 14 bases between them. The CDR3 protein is CASSASGVGGYTF. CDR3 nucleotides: TGTGCCAGCAGTGCGTCCGGGGTGGGGGGCTACACCTTC.

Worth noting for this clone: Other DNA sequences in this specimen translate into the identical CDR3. CDR3 sequence: CASSSQGYEQYF. In DNA form, the CDR3 reads TGCGCCAGCAGCTCGCAGGGTTACGAGCAGTACTTC. The gene calls are TRBV5-1 and TRBJ2-7, with D maybe TRBD1 (5 bases). CDR1 SGHRS and CDR2 YFSETQ come from the germline V gene. V was shortened by 3 bases and J by 4 bases, with 8 bases between the two germline ends. This CDR3 is built from 12 residues. Looking up the rest from reference TRBV5-1 and TRBJ2-7 gives the full variable domain: KAGVTQTPRYLIKTRGQQVTLSCSPISGHRSVSWYQQTPGQGLQFLFEYFSETQRNKGNFPGRFSGRQFSNSRSEMNVSTLELGDSALYLCASSSQGYEQYFGPGTRLTVT.

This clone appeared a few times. The CDR3 reads CASNRQGRGDQPQHF. CDR3 nucleotides: TGTGCCAGCAACCGACAGGGACGGGGCGATCAGCCCCAGCATTTT. J is TRBJ1-5 and V is TRBV18; TRBD1 aligns across 7 bases. V was clipped by 8 bases and J by 5 bases; unmatched bases: 12. Germline CDR1 and CDR2: KGHSH and LQKENI. The CDR3 spans 15 residues.

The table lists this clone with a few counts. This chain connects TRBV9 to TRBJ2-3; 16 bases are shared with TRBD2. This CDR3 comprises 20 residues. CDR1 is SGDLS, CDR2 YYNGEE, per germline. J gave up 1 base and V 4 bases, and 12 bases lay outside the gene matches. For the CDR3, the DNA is TGTGCCAGCAGCAAGGGGACTAGCGGGAGGGGGTTGTTTCGCACAGATACGCAGTATTTT. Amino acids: CASSKGTSGRGLFRTDTQYF.

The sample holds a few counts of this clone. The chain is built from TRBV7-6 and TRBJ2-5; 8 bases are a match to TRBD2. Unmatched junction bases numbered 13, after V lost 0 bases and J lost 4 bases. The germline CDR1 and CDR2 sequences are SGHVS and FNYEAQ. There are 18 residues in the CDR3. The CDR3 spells CASSLAHLAGRAGETQYF. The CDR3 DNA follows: TGTGCCAGCAGCTTAGCCCACCTCGCCGGGAGGGCCGGAGAGACCCAGTACTTC.

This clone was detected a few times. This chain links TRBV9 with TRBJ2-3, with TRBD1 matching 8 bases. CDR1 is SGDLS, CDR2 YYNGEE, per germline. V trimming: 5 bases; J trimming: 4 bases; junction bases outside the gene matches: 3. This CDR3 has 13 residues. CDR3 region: CASSTGGSDTQYF. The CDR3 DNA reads TGTGCCAGCAGTACAGGGGGGTCAGATACGCAGTATTTT. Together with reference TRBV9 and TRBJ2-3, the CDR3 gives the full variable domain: DSGVTQTPKHLITATGQRVTLRCSPRSGDLSVYWYQQSLDQGLQFLIQYYNGEERAKGNILERFSAQQFPDLHSELNLSSLELGDSALYFCASSTGGSDTQYFGPGTRLTVL.

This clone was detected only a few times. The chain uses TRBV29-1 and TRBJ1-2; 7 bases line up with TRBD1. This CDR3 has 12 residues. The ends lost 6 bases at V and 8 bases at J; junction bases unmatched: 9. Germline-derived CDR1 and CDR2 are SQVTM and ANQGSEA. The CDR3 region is CSVLQGPGGYTF. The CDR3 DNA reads TGCAGCGTCCTACAGGGGCCAGGAGGCTACACCTTC.

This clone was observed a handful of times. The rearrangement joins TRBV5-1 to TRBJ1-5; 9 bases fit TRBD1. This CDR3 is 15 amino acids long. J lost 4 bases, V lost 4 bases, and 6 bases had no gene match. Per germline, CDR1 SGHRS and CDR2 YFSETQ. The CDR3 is CASSPGQGLNQPQHF. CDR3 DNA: TGCGCCAGCAGCCCGGGACAGGGACTAAATCAGCCCCAGCATTTT.

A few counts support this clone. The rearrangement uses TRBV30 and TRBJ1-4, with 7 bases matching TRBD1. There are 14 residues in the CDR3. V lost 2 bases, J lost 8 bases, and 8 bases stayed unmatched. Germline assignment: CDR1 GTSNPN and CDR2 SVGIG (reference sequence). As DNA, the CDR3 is TGTGCCTGGAGTTCCGACAGGGTAGGAGAAAAACTGTTTTTT. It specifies CAWSSDRVGEKLFF.

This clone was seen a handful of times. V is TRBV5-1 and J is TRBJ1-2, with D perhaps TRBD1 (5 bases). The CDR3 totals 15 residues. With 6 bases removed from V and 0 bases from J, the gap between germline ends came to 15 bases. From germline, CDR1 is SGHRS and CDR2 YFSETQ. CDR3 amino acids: CASKEQGHSNYGYTF. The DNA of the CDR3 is TGCGCCAGCAAAGAGCAGGGCCACTCTAACTATGGCTACACCTTC.

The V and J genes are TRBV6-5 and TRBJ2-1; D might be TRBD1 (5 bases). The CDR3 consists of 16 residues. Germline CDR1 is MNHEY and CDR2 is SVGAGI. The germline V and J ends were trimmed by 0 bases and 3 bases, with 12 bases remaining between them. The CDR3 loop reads CASSYSHNRLYNEQFF. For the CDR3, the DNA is TGTGCCAGCAGTTACTCCCATAACAGGCTCTACAATGAGCAGTTCTTC.

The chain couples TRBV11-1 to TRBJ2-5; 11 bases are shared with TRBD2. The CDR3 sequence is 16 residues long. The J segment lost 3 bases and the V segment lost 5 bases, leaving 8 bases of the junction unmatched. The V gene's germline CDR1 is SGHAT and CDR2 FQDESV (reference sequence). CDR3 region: CASSRPPGLAEETQYF. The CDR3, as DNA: TGTGCCAGCAGCCGACCCCCGGGACTAGCGGAAGAGACCCAGTACTTC.

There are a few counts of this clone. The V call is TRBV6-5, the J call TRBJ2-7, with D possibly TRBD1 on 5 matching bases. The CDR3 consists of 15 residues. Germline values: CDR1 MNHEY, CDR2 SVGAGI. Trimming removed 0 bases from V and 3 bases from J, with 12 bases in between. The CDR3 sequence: CASSYSEGEFYEQYF. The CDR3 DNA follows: TGTGCCAGCAGTTACTCGGAAGGGGAATTCTACGAGCAGTACTTC.

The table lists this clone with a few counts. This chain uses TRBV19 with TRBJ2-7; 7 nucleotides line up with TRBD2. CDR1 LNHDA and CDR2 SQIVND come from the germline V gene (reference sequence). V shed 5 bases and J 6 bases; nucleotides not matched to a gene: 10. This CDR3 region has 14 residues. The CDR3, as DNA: TGTGCCAGTAGTCCCTGGACTAGGATAGGCGAGCAGTACTTC. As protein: CASSPWTRIGEQYF.

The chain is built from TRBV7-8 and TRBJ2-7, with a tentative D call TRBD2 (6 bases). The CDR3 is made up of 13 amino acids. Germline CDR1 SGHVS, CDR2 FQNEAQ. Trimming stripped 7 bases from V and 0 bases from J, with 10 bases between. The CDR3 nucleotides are TGTGCCAGCACGGGACTCGCCTCCTACGAGCAGTACTTC. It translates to CASTGLASYEQYF. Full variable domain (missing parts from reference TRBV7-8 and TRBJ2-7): GAGVSQSPRYKVAKRGQDVALRCDPISGHVSLFWYQQALGQGPEFLTYFQNEAQLDKSGLPSDRFFAERPEGSVSTLKIQRTQQEDSAVYLCASTGLASYEQYFGPGTRLTVT.

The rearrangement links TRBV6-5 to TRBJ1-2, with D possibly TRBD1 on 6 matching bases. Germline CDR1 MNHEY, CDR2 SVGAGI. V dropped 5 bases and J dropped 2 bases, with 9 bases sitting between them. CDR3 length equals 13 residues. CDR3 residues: CASSTGFNYGYTF. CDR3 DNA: TGTGCCAGCAGTACAGGGTTCAACTATGGCTACACCTTC.

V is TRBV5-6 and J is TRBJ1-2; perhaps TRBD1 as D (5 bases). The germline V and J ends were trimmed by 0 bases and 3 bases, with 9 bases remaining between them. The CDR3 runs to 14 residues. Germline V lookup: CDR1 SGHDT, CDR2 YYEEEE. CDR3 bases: TGTGCCAGCAGCTTGGGACAGCTCCACTATGGCTACACCTTC. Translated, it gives CASSLGQLHYGYTF.

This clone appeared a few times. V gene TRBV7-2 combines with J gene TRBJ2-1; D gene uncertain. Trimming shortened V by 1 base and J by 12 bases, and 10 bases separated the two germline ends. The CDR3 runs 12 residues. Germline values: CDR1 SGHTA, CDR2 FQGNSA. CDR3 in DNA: TGTGCCAGCAGCTTAGGCCTCCGCGGGCAGTTCTTC. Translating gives CASSLGLRGQFF.

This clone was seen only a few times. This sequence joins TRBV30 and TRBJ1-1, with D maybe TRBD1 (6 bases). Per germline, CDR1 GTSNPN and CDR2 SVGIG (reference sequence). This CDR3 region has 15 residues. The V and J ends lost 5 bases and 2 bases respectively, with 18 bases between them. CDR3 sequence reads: CAWDQTGWPNTEAFF. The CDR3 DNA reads TGTGCCTGGGATCAGACAGGTTGGCCTAACACTGAAGCTTTCTTT. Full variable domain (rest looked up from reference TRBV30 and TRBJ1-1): SQTIHQWPATLVQPVGSPLSLECTVEGTSNPNLYWYRQAAGRGLQLLFYSVGIGQISSEVPQNLSASRPQDRQFILSSKKLLLSDSGFYLCAWDQTGWPNTEAFFGQGTRLTVV.